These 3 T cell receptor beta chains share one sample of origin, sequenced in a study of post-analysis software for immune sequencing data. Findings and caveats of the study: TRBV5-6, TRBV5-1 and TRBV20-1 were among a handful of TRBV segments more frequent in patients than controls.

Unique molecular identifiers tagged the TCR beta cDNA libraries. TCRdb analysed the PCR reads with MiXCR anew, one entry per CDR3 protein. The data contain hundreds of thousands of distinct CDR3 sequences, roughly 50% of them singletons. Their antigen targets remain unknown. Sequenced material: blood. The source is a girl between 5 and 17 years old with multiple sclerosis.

CDR3 nucleotides: TGTGCCAGCAGCCAAGATCCGGAATCAGGGGACGGCATTCAGTACTTC. Translated: CASSQDPESGDGIQYF. The rearrangement joins TRBV3-1 to TRBJ2-4, with D maybe TRBD1 (6 bases). Trimming stripped 0 bases from V and 9 bases from J, with 18 bases between. CDR1 and CDR2 (germline): LGHDT, YNNKEL (reference sequence). The CDR3 has 16 residues.

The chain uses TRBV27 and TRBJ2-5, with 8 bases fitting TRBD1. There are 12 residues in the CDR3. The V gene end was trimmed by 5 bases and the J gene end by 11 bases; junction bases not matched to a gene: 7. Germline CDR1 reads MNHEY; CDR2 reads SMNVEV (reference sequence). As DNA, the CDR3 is TGTGCCAGCAGTACCCGCGACAGGGGACAGTACTTC. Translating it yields CASSTRDRGQYF.

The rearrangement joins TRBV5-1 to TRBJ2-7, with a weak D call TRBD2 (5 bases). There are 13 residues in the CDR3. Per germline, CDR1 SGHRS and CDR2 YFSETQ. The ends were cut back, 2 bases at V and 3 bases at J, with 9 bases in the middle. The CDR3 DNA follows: TGCGCCAGCAGCTTAGAGGGCCTCTACGAGCAGTACTTC. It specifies CASSLEGLYEQYF.